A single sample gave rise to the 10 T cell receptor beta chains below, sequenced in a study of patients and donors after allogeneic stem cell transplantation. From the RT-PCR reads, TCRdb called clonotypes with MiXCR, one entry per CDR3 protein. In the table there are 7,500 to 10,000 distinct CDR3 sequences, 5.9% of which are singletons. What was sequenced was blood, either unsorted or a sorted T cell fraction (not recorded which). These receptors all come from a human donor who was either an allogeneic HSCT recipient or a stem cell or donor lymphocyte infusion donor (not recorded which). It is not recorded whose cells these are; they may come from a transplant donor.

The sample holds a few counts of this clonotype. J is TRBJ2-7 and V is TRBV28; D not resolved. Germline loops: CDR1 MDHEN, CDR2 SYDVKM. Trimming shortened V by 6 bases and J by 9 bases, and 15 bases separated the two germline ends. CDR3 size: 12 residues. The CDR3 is CASRGLYFLQYF. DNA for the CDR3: TGTGCCAGCAGAGGGTTATATTTCTTGCAGTACTTC.

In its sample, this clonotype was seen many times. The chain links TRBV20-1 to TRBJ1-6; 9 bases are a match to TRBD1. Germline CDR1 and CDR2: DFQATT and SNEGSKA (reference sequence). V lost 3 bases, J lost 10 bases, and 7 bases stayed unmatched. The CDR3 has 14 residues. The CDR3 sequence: CSARRGQGMSPLHF. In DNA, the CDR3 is TGCAGTGCTAGGAGGGGACAGGGTATGTCACCCCTCCACTTT.

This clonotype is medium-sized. CDR3 DNA sequence: TGCGCCAGCAGCCCCCTAGCGGGAGCTGCCAAAAACATTCAGTACTTC. This sequence encodes CASSPLAGAAKNIQYF. This chain links TRBV5-1 with TRBJ2-4; 10 bases match TRBD2. V trimming: 4 bases; J trimming: 1 base; junction bases outside the gene matches: 5. The CDR3 sequence is 16 residues long. Germline V gene lookup returns CDR1 SGHRS and CDR2 YFSETQ. The full variable domain, with the rest looked up from reference TRBV5-1 and TRBJ2-4, is KAGVTQTPRYLIKTRGQQVTLSCSPISGHRSVSWYQQTPGQGLQFLFEYFSETQRNKGNFPGRFSGRQFSNSRSEMNVSTLELGDSALYLCASSPLAGAAKNIQYFGAGTRLSVL.

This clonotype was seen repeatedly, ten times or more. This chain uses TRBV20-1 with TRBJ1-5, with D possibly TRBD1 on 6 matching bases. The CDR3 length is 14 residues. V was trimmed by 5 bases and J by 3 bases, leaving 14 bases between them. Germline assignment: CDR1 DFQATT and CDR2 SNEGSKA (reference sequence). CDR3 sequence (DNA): TGCAGTGCTTCCTTAGGACAGATCAATCAGCCCCAGCATTTT. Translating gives CSASLGQINQPQHF.

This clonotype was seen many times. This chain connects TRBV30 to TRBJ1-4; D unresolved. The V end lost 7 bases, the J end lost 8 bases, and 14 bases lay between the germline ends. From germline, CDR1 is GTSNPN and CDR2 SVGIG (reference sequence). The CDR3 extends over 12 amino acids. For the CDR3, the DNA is TGTGCCTCCAGTGTAAATAGCGAAAAACTGTTTTTT. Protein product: CASSVNSEKLFF.

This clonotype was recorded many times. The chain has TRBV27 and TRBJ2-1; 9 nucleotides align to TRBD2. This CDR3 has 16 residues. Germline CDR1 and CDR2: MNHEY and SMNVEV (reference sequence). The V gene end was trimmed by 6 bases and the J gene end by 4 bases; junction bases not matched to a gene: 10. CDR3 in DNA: TGTGCCAGCAGACCCATAGCGGGAGTTTGGTACAATGAGCAGTTCTTC. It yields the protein CASRPIAGVWYNEQFF.

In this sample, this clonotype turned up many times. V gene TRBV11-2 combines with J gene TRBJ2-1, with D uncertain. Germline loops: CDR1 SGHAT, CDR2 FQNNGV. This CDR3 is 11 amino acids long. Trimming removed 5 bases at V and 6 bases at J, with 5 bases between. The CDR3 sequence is CASSTANEQFF. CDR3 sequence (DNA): TGTGCCAGCAGCACCGCCAATGAGCAGTTCTTC.

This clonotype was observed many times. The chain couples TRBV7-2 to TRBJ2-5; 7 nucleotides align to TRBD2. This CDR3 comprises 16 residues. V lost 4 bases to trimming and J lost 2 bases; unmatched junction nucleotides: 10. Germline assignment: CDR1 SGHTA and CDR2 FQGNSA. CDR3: CASSSKISGIQETQYF. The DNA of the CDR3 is TGTGCCAGCAGCTCGAAGATCAGCGGGATTCAAGAGACCCAGTACTTC.

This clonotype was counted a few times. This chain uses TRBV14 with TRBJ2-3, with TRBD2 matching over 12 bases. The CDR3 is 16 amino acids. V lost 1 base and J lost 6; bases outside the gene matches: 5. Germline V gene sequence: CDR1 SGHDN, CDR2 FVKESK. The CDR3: CASSQGLAGASDTQYF. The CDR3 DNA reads TGTGCCAGCAGCCAAGGACTAGCGGGAGCATCCGATACGCAGTATTTT.

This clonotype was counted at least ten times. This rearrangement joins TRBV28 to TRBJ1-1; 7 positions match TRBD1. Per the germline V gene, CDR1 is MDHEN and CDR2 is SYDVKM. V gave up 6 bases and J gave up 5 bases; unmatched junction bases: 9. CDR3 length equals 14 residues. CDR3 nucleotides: TGTGCCAGCAGGGGGCCGGGACAGAGGACTGAAGCTTTCTTT. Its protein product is CASRGPGQRTEAFF. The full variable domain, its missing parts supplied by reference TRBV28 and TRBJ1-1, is DVKVTQSSRYLVKRTGEKVFLECVQDMDHENMFWYRQDPGLGLRLIYFSYDVKMKEKGDIPEGYSVSREKKERFSLILESASTNQTSMYLCASRGPGQRTEAFFGQGTRLTVV.